Listed here are 23 T cell receptor beta chains from one sample, sequenced in a study of vaccination effects on CD4 cells after COVID-19. At the end of around eleven days of culture, CD4+ T cells were isolated. A PCR test confirmed that the person had SARS-CoV-2 infection between March and December 2020. BNT162b2 vaccine or mRNA-1273 vaccine was given to participants in two doses. No antigen has been assigned to these receptors. Libraries were prepared by immunoSEQ multiplex PCR; TCRdb keeps only in-frame clonotypes and omits some of them. Of nearly 35,000 clones listed, roughly four fifths are singletons. This sample comprised CD4+ T cells from PBMCs cultured without peptide, obtained after COVID-19 vaccination. The receptors were sampled from a human donor who had a prior SARS-CoV-2 infection.

The chain links TRBV14 to TRBJ2-5; D call uncertain. V lost 4 bases, J lost 0 bases, and 6 bases lay in between. Germline CDR1 reads SGHDN; CDR2 reads FVKESK. This CDR3 is 13 amino acids long. This CDR3 is CASSRMYQETQYF. The CDR3 DNA reads as TGTGCCAGCAGCCGGATGTACCAAGAGACCCAGTACTTC.

The J gene is TRBJ2-3, the V gene TRBV2, with TRBD2 matching 11 bases. V gave up 3 bases and J gave up 2 bases; unmatched junction bases: 7. The V gene's germline CDR1 is SNHLY and CDR2 FYNNEI. The CDR3 length is 17 residues. Here the CDR3 reads CASSDSRLAGPTDTQYF. The CDR3 coding sequence is TGTGCCAGCAGTGATAGCCGACTAGCGGGACCCACAGATACGCAGTATTTT.

This clone has a handful of counts. The chain is built from TRBV3-1 (or the pseudogene TRBV3-2) and TRBJ2-7; 8 bases fit TRBD2. Germline V CDR1 and CDR2: LGHDT, YNNKEL (reference sequence). The CDR3 runs to 15 residues. Unmatched junction bases numbered 5, after V lost 4 bases and J lost 0 bases. The CDR3 spells CASSLGTSSSYEQYF. DNA of the CDR3: TGTGCCAGCAGCCTCGGGACTAGTAGCTCCTACGAGCAGTACTTC.

The rearrangement joins TRBV5-1 to TRBJ2-3; TRBD2 matches at 11 bases. CDR1 SGHRS and CDR2 YFSETQ come from the germline V gene. The CDR3 runs to 16 residues. V shed 4 bases, J shed 4 bases, and the junction held 8 bases outside the gene matches. The CDR3 DNA reads TGCGCCAGCAGCCAGCTAGCGGGAGGATCCGCAGATACGCAGTATTTT. Translated: CASSQLAGGSADTQYF.

J is TRBJ2-3 and V is TRBV6-5; the match to TRBD1 covers 9 bases. This CDR3 contains 13 residues. Looked up from germline, CDR1 is MNHEY and CDR2 is SVGAGI. Trimming cost V 10 bases and J 5 bases; bases outside gene matches: 7. CDR3 nucleotide sequence: TGTGCCACCCGGACAGGGGTTTTAGATACGCAGTATTTT. Amino acids: CATRTGVLDTQYF.

The CDR3 coding sequence is TGTGCCAGCAGTGAAACCGGTAGCAATCAGCCCCAGCATTTT. This gives the protein CASSETGSNQPQHF. This chain uses TRBV2 with TRBJ1-5, with no clear D. CDR3 size: 14 residues. Trimming took off 2 bases at V and 0 bases at J, with 5 bases between the two ends. Germline-derived CDR1 and CDR2 are SNHLY and FYNNEI.

This clone is a singleton in its sample. The CDR3 here is CASSPRLGEGWTNTEAFF. CDR3 sequence (DNA): TGTGCCAGCAGCCCAAGATTGGGCGAAGGTTGGACTAACACTGAAGCTTTCTTT. The chain employs TRBV7-9 and TRBJ1-1; D unclear. Germline V gene sequence: CDR1 SEHNR, CDR2 FQNEAQ (reference sequence). Trimming stripped 5 bases from V and 2 bases from J, with 24 bases between. CDR3 length: 18 residues. The entire variable domain, with the rest obtained from reference TRBV7-9 and TRBJ1-1, is as follows: DTGVSQNPRHKITKRGQNVTFRCDPISEHNRLYWYRQTLGQGPEFLTYFQNEAQLEKSRLLSDRFSAERPKGSFSTLEIQRTEQGDSAMYLCASSPRLGEGWTNTEAFFGQGTRLTVV.

CDR3 DNA: TGTGCCAGCAGTACCCGACAGGGCTCCTACAATGAGCAGTTCTTC. Its protein product is CASSTRQGSYNEQFF. This chain links TRBV27 with TRBJ2-1, with TRBD1 identical over 7 bases. The CDR3 has 15 residues. The junction had 4 bases not matched to a gene; V was cut back by 5 bases and J by 0 bases. CDR1 and CDR2 from the germline V gene are MNHEY and SMNVEV (reference sequence).

The chain carries TRBV5-4 and TRBJ1-1; perhaps TRBD1 as D (6 bases). Looked up from germline, CDR1 is SGHNT and CDR2 is YYREEE (reference sequence). Trimming cost V 3 bases and J 3 bases, with 15 bases left between them. The CDR3 is made up of 15 amino acids. The CDR3 sequence is CASSSKGQLDTEAFF. CDR3 DNA: TGTGCCAGCAGCTCAAAAGGACAGTTGGACACTGAAGCTTTCTTT.

This sequence joins TRBV6-5 and TRBJ1-6, with D unclear. The CDR3 consists of 13 residues. The germline V and J ends were trimmed by 2 bases and 7 bases, with 6 bases remaining between them. The germline V gene has CDR1 MNHEY and CDR2 SVGAGI. The CDR3 sequence: CASSYQENSPLHF. In nucleotides, the CDR3 is TGTGCCAGCAGTTACCAGGAGAATTCACCCCTCCACTTT.

This rearrangement joins TRBV4-1 to TRBJ1-4; 7 bases fit TRBD1. The CDR3 runs 15 residues. Germline CDR1 MGHRA, CDR2 YSYEKL. Losses at the gene ends were 0 bases for V and 2 bases for J; bases not matched to a gene: 0. The CDR3 is CASSQETGTNEKLFF. CDR3 DNA sequence: TGCGCCAGCAGCCAAGAGACAGGGACTAATGAAAAACTGTTTTTT.

The chain recombines TRBV24-1 with TRBJ2-4; 8 nucleotides line up with TRBD1. Trimming at V came to 9 bases and at J to 2 bases, leaving 8 bases not matched to a gene. Germline V CDR1 and CDR2: KGHDR, SFDVKD. There are 15 residues in the CDR3. Written as DNA, the CDR3 is TGTGCCACCCGGGCAGGGGGCTGGACCAAAAACATTCAGTACTTC. Protein sequence: CATRAGGWTKNIQYF.

The rearrangement joins TRBV4-3 to TRBJ2-3; D tentatively fits TRBD1 or TRBD2 (5 bases each). The CDR3 totals 15 residues. Germline V lookup: CDR1 LGHNA, CDR2 YSLEER. Trimming cost V 1 base and J 2 bases, with 10 bases left between them. The CDR3 here is CASSQGWGYTDTQYF. CDR3 nucleotides: TGCGCCAGCAGCCAAGGCTGGGGGTACACAGATACGCAGTATTTT.

This clone appeared a few times. The chain joins TRBV4-1 to TRBJ2-1; 8 bases are shared with TRBD2. Germline V gives CDR1 MGHRA, CDR2 YSYEKL. The CDR3 spans 17 residues. Trimming took 1 base from V and 0 from J; bases not matched to a gene: 5. CDR3 nucleotides: TGCGCCAGCAGCCAAGGACTAGCGAAGAGCTCCTACAATGAGCAGTTCTTC. Its translation: CASSQGLAKSSYNEQFF.

The chain recombines TRBV6-2 or TRBV6-3 with TRBJ2-7; 10 bases are a match to TRBD2. After removal of 4 bases from V and 3 bases from J, the junction contained 6 bases not matched to a gene. Germline CDR1 and CDR2: MNHEY and SVGEGT. CDR3 length: 15 amino acids. The CDR3 here is CASSSSGGVGYEQYF. The CDR3 region has the DNA TGTGCCAGCAGTTCCAGCGGGGGGGTCGGCTACGAGCAGTACTTC.

The V call is TRBV11-3, the J call TRBJ2-1; perhaps TRBD1 as D (6 bases). Germline V gene data show CDR1 as SGHNT and CDR2 as YENEEA. V lost 0 bases, J lost 3 bases, and 6 bases lay in between. The CDR3 contains 14 residues. The DNA of the CDR3 is TGTGCCAGCAGCTTAGACAGGGGCTACAATGAGCAGTTCTTC. Translation gives CASSLDRGYNEQFF.

V gene TRBV5-1 combines with J gene TRBJ2-5; 12 bases line up with TRBD2. This CDR3 has 14 amino acids. Germline CDR1 SGHRS, CDR2 YFSETQ. Losses at the gene ends were 4 bases for V and 10 bases for J; bases not matched to a gene: 8. In DNA, the CDR3 is TGCGCCAGCAGCCCAGGACTAGCGGGGAGGGACCAGTACTTC. Translating gives CASSPGLAGRDQYF.

The rearrangement uses TRBV18 and TRBJ2-1; D uncertain. The CDR3 loop spans 12 amino acids. Germline lookup yields CDR1 KGHSH and CDR2 LQKENI. Trimming cost V 4 bases and J 8 bases, with 9 bases left between them. The CDR3 sequence is CASSLNSDEQFF. The CDR3, as DNA: TGTGCCAGCTCACTGAATTCCGATGAGCAGTTCTTC.

The chain carries TRBV7-9 and TRBJ1-4, with 10 bases aligning to TRBD1. The CDR3 covers 14 residues. The V gene's germline CDR1 is SEHNR and CDR2 FQNEAQ (reference sequence). Trimming at V came to 5 bases and at J to 8 bases, leaving 5 bases not matched to a gene. CDR3 DNA: TGTGCCAGCAGCCCTGGACAGGGGGACGAAAAACTGTTTTTT. Its translation is CASSPGQGDEKLFF.

The chain combines TRBV5-4 with TRBJ2-7, with D perhaps TRBD1 or TRBD2 (5 bases each). This CDR3 has 15 amino acids. V lost 0 bases and J lost 4, with 14 bases in between. The germline CDR1 and CDR2 sequences are SGHNT and YYREEE (reference sequence). The CDR3 is CASSLGAGKGYEQYF. The CDR3 DNA follows: TGTGCCAGCAGCTTGGGAGCCGGGAAGGGGTACGAGCAGTACTTC.

This sequence joins TRBV11-3 and TRBJ2-5; D might be TRBD2 (5 bases). Trimming took 1 base from V and 3 from J, leaving 9 bases between them. Per germline, CDR1 SGHNT and CDR2 YENEEA. The CDR3 runs to 14 residues. The CDR3 DNA sequence: TGTGCCAGCAGCTTAGTACGGGGTAAAGAGACCCAGTACTTC. This codes for CASSLVRGKETQYF.

This clone was counted a few times. The chain joins TRBV7-2 to TRBJ1-5, with unresolved D. This CDR3 is 13 amino acids long. Germline V gene lookup returns CDR1 SGHTA and CDR2 FQGNSA. Trimming left V 0 bases short and J 6 bases short, with 6 bases between. CDR3 protein: CASSLAGGQPQHF. The CDR3 DNA reads as TGTGCCAGCAGCTTAGCGGGCGGTCAGCCCCAGCATTTT.

The chain combines TRBV2 with TRBJ2-2; D may correspond to TRBD1 or TRBD2 (5 bases each). Germline loops: CDR1 SNHLY, CDR2 FYNNEI. The CDR3 is 14 amino acids. Trimming removed 8 bases from V and 3 bases from J, with 13 bases in between. The CDR3 DNA sequence: TGTGCCAGCCGAGGGCGCAGGGACACCGGGGAGCTGTTTTTT. As protein: CASRGRRDTGELFF.